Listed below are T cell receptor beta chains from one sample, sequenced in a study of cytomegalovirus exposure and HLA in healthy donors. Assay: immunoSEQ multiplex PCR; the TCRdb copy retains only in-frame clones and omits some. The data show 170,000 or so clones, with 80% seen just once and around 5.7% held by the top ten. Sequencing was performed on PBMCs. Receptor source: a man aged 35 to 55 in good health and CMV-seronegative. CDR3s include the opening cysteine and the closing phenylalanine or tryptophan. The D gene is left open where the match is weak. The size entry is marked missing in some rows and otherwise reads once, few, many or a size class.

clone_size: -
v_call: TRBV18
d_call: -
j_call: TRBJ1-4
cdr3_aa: CASSPIQNEKLFF
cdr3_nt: TGTGCCAGCTCACCGATACAGAACGAAAAACTGTTTTTT

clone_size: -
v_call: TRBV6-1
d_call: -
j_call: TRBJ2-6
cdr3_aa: CASSDRLVRVRSGANVLTF
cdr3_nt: TGTGCCAGCAGTGACAGACTGGTCAGGGTGAGGTCTGGGGCCAACGTCCTGACTTTC

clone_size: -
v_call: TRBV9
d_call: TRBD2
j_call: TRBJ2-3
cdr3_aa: CASSAGDGRSGSLDTQYF
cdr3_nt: TGTGCCAGCAGCGCAGGGGACGGTCGGAGCGGGAGTCTGGATACGCAGTATTTT

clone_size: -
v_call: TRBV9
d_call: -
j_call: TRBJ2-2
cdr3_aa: CASSVQGQNTGELFF
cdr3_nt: TGTGCCAGCAGCGTCCAGGGACAAAACACCGGGGAGCTGTTTTTT

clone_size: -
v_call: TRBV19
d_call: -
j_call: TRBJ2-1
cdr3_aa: CASGQYNEQFF
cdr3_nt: TGTGCCAGCGGACAGTACAATGAGCAGTTCTTC

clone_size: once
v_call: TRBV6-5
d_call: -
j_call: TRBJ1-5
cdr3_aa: CASRESGGDQPQHF
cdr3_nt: TGTGCCAGCAGGGAGTCGGGGGGCGACCAGCCCCAGCATTTT

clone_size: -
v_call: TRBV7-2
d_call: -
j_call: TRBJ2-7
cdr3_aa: CASSLQGLGSYEQYF
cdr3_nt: TGTGCCAGCAGCCTACAGGGCCTGGGGTCCTACGAGCAGTACTTC

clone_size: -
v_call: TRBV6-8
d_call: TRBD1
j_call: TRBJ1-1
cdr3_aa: CASSYSVTGALNTEALF
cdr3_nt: TGTGCCAGCAGTTACTCGGTAACAGGGGCCTTGAACACTGAAGCTCTCTTT

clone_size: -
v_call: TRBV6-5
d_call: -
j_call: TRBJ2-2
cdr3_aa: CASSYQGIAGELFF
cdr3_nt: TGTGCCAGCAGTTATCAGGGGATTGCGGGGGAGCTGTTTTTT

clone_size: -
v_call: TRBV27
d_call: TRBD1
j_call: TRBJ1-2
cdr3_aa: CASMGRGYGYTF
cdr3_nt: TGTGCCAGCATGGGCAGGGGGTATGGCTACACCTTC

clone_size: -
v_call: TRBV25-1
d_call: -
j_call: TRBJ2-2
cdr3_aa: CASAGTPNTGELFF
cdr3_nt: TGTGCCAGCGCGGGGACTCCGAACACCGGGGAGCTGTTTTTT

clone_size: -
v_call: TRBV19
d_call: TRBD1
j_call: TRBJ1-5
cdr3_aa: CASSIETGTGAKPQHF
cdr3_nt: TGTGCCAGTAGTATAGAAACTGGGACAGGAGCCAAACCCCAGCATTTT

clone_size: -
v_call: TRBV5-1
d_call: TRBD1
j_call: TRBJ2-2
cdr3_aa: CASSWGTGTGGAGELFF
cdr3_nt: TGCGCCAGCAGCTGGGGGACCGGGACAGGGGGCGCCGGGGAGCTGTTTTTT

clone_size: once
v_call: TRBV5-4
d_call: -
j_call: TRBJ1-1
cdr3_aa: CASSLVAGLNTEAFF
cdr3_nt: TGTGCCAGCAGCTTGGTTGCAGGGTTGAACACTGAAGCTTTCTTT

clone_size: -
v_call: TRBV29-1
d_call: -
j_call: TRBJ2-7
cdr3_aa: CSAQPQGWIRGSYEQYF
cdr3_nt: TGCAGCGCGCAGCCCCAGGGTTGGATTAGGGGCTCCTACGAGCAGTACTTC